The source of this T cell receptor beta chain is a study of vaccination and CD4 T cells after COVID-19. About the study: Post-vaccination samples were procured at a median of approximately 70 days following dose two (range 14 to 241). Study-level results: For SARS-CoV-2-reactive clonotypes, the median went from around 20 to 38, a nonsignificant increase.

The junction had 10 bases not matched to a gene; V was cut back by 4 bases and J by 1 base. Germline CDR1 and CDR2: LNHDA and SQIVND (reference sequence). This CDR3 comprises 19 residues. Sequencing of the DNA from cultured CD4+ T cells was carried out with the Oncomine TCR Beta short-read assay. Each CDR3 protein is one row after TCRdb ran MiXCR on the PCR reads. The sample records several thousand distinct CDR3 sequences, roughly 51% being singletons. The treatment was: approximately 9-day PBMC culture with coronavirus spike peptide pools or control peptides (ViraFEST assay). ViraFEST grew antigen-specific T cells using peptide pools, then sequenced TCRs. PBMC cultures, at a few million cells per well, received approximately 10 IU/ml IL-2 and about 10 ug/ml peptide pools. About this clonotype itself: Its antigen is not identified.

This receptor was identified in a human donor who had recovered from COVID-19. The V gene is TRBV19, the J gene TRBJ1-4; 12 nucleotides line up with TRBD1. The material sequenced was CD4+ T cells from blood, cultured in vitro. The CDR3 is CASSNGTGGYGETNEKLFF. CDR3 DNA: TGTGCCAGTAGTAACGGGACAGGGGGCTATGGAGAAACTAATGAAAAACTGTTTTTT. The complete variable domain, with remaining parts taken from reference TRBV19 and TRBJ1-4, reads DGGITQSPKYLFRKEGQNVTLSCEQNLNHDAMYWYRQDPGQGLRLIYYSQIVNDFQKGDIAEGYSVSREKKESFPLTVTSAQKNPTAFYLCASSNGTGGYGETNEKLFFGSGTQLSVL.